This T cell receptor beta chain came from a study of regulatory T cells in long-lasting Graves disease (dated by TCRdb to 2020 to 2022). Notes on the research overall: Patients with newly diagnosed Graves' disease had been on antithyroid drugs for under 3 months. Persistent Graves' disease patients were compared with newly diagnosed Graves' disease patients by peripheral blood TCR sequencing and RNA sequencing. The study took place in China and was registered as a clinical trial. A total of about 35 samples underwent TCR sequencing, from roughly 13 patients with persistent Graves' disease and some 20 patients with newly diagnosed Graves' disease. The paper as a whole reports these results and caveats: Preferential use of TRBV28, TRBJ1-2 and TRBJ2-5 was observed in persistent disease, whereas TRBV20-1 and TRBJ2-1 were favored in newly diagnosed disease. The small sample size was acknowledged by the authors as a limitation that may reduce accuracy. Sequencing and analysis were limited to the TCR beta chain. Persistent Graves' disease patients showed lower TCR Shannon entropy and fewer highly expanded clones than newly diagnosed patients, suggesting clonal expansion. A larger number of public clonotypes was shared among persistent patients (approximately 3,000) than among newly diagnosed patients (around 970). Because the primary lesion, thyroid tissue, could not be accessed, the study looked at peripheral blood alone.

Libraries were made using multiplex PCR. These reads were obtained on an Illumina HiSeq 4000. TCR beta libraries were built with iRepertoire HTBI primers and Arm-PCR amplification of CDR3 regions. Gel purification was performed on PCR products prior to sequencing. Turning to the authors' computational methods: Across samples, some 62 TRBV and roughly 13 TRBJ segments were identified and used for gene usage analysis of CDR3 amino acid clonotypes. COPE and FqMerger were used to merge filtered high-quality paired reads into contigs. BLAST was used to align contigs to IMGT TRBV, TRBD and TRBJ reference genes, with CDR3 defined following IMGT. Any clonotype with a frequency above 0.1% was counted as a highly expanded clone. Repertoire diversity was measured by Shannon entropy, and V-J evenness by the Gini coefficient. Clonotypes shared by more than one individual were considered public. Through fastp at Q25 and MiXCR, TCRdb rebuilt clones from the public reads, retaining in-frame beta chains. Entries that share a CDR3 protein sequence are merged under the most common genes and DNA. V and J calls and clone size were set by TCRdb, not the authors. This sample comprises approximately 470,000 distinct CDR3 sequences, 15% to 20% of them detected only once. The biggest ten clones account for more than 10% of the sample.

In light of the paper, this sample's time point label describes: newly diagnosed GD, antithyroid drugs for less than 3 months. For both TCR sequencing and RNA sequencing, RNA was extracted from PBMCs in TRIzol. Graves' disease was diagnosed according to American Thyroid Association guidelines. Patients were recruited from an endocrinology department in Xi'an, China. From each patient, 8 to 10 milliliters of peripheral blood was collected into an EDTA anticoagulant tube. Ficoll Paque Plus density gradient separation was used to isolate PBMCs, and no additional T cell sorting was done. RNA quality was checked with an Agilent 2100 Bioanalyzer and agarose gel, and concentration with a NanoDrop 2000. The CDR3 numbers 13 residues from cysteine through phenylalanine. Only the CDR3 DNA is retained, 39 bases long and in frame from the first base. The germline V gene provides CDR1 LGHNT and CDR2 FRNRAP. Trimming takes 2 bases from V and 3 bases from J, and the germline ends sit 5 bases apart.

This clonotype has more than one count but fewer than ten. What antigen it recognizes has not been identified. Base qualities are missing; no much larger clone stands one base away. The same sample was also studied in work on T cells in Graves' hyperthyroidism and ophthalmopathy. The second paper states: Graves' hyperthyroidism was defined as stable when no progression to ophthalmopathy occurred over 18 months of follow-up. Hyperthyroidism patients were newly diagnosed, had a disease duration of under 2 months, and were aged 18 to 65 years. Patients with uncontrolled infections, other autoimmune diseases, pregnancy or lactation were excluded. Diagnoses were based on clinical symptoms, serum thyroxine and TRAb, thyroid ultrasound and orbital computed tomography. A first-round RT-PCR of the TCR CDR3 used the HTBI primer set with the Qiagen OneStep RT-PCR kit. Blood samples also contained most of the expanded thyroid clonotypes (frequency above 0.001), which suggests that blood repertoires may reflect thyroid immune responses. A 13 V-J signature model separated ophthalmopathy from stable hyperthyroidism, with 87.88% sensitivity and 81% to 83% specificity in cross-validation and 80%/75% in testing. During validation, the model predicted progression to ophthalmopathy a median of around six months ahead of onset, with approximately 70% sensitivity and roughly 75% specificity. A discovery cohort of about 95 patients, approximately 45 with Graves' ophthalmopathy and 57 with stable Graves' hyperthyroidism, was used to find distinguishing TCR V-J signatures. Prospective prediction of ophthalmopathy was tested in an independent validation cohort consisting of 18 to 20 hyperthyroidism patients and approximately 16 patients who later progressed to ophthalmopathy. For training and testing, the 100 or so patients in the discovery cohort were randomly divided in a 7:3 ratio. Thyroid tissue and blood T-cell repertoires from about six Graves' hyperthyroidism patients were also compared in the study. Once sampling was done, hyperthyroidism patients were given methimazole at a starting dose of 30 mg daily, whereas ophthalmopathy patients were given high-dose intravenous methylprednisolone. Libraries were constructed in a second round of multiplex PCR, after which size selection and purification were carried out. Libraries were sequenced paired-end with 100 bp reads on an Illumina HiSeq2000. SOAPnuke was used to process the raw data, removing reads that contained adapters or uncalled bases, had a mean Phred below 15, or lacked an exact match to the constant primer or identifier. COPE v1.2.5 was used to merge high-quality paired reads, and clonotypes were defined as unique nucleotide sequences. MiTCR v1.1 was used to align clonotypes to the IMGT TRBV, TRBD and TRBJ reference segments. Only V-J combinations with frequency above 0.0001, covering approximately 99% of repertoires, were analysed. The TCS score was defined as the ratio of F50 (clonal expansion) to E x V (chaos), calculated using BLOSUM62-based TCRdist between CDR3 peptides within each V-J. Welch's t-statistics and random forest reduced roughly 530 V-J features to 13, which were used in a naive Bayes classifier (R e1071). No statistical method was used to set the sample size in advance, and investigators knew the group allocation. TCR Vbeta CDR3 sequencing of some 140 peripheral blood samples (roughly 43 ophthalmopathy, about 80 hyperthyroidism and roughly 17 progressor patients) is reported in the paper.

The TCR originated in a man in his forties or fifties with Graves disease. Donor details come from another sample of the same person, matched by shared clones. Recombination linked TRBV12-5 to TRBJ1-5, with no D gene named confidently. The sequences come from peripheral blood mononuclear cells (PBMCs), collected at new diagnosis, from a patient treated with antithyroid drugs. The CDR3 sequence is CASGLSDNQPQHF. The base sequence is TGTGCTAGTGGTTTGTCGGACAATCAGCCCCAGCATTTT.